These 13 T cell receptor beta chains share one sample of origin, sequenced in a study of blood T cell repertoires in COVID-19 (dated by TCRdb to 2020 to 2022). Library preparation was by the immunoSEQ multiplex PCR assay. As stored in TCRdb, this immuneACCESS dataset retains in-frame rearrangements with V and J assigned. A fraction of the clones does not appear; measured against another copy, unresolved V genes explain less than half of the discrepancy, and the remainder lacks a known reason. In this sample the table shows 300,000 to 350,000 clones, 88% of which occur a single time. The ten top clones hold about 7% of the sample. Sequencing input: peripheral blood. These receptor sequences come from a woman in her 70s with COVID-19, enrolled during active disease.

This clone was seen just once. Written as DNA, the CDR3 is TGTGCCAGCAGCCATAGGGACAGGGGGATGTACGGCTACACCTTC. This gives the protein CASSHRDRGMYGYTF. The chain couples TRBV7-9 to TRBJ1-2, with TRBD1 matching over 11 bases. The CDR3 runs to 15 residues. After removal of 5 bases from V and 8 bases from J, the junction contained 10 bases not matched to a gene. CDR1 is SEHNR and CDR2 is FQNEAQ in the germline V gene (reference sequence).

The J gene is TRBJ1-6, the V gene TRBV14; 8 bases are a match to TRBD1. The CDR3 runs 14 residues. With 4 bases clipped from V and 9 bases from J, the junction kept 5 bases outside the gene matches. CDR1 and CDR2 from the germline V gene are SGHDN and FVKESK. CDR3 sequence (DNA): TGTGCCAGCAGCCCGCGGACAGGGCTTTCACCCCTCCACTTT. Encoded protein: CASSPRTGLSPLHF.

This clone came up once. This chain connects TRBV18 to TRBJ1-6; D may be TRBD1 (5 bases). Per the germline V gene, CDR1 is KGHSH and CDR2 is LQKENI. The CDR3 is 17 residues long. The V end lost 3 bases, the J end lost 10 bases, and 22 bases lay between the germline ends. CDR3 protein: CASSPYPLGQGPSPLHF. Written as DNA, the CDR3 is TGTGCCAGCTCACCCTATCCTCTAGGCCAGGGCCCCTCACCCCTCCACTTT.

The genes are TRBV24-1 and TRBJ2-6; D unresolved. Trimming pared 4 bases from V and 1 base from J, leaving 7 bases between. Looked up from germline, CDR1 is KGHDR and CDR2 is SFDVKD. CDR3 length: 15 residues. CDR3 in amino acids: CATSDPRSGANVLTF. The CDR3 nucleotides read TGTGCCACCAGTGACCCCCGTTCTGGGGCCAACGTCCTGACTTTC.

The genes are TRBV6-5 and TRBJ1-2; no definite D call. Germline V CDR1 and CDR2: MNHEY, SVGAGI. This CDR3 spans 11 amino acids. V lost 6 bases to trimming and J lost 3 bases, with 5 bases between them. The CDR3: CASRQDYGYTF. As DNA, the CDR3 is TGTGCCAGCAGGCAGGACTATGGCTACACCTTC.

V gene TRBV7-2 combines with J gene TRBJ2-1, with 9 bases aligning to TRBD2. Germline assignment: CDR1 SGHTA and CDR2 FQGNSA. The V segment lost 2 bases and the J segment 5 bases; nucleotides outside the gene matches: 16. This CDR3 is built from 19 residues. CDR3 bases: TGTGCCAGCAGCTTAATTGCCCCCCTCTCGCGGGGGGGGAACAATGAGCAGTTCTTC. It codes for CASSLIAPLSRGGNNEQFF.

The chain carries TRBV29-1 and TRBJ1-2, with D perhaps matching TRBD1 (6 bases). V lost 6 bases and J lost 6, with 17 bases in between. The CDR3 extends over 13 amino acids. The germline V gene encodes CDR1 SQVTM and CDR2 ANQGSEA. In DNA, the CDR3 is TGCAGCGTCTCCGTCGGACAGAGTGATGGCTACACCTTC. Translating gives CSVSVGQSDGYTF.

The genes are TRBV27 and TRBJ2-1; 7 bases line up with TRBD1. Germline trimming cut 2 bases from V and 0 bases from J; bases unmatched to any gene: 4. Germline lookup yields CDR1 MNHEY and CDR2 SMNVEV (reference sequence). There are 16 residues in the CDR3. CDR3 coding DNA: TGTGCCAGCAGTTTAAGGGGGCACGACTCCTACAATGAGCAGTTCTTC. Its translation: CASSLRGHDSYNEQFF.

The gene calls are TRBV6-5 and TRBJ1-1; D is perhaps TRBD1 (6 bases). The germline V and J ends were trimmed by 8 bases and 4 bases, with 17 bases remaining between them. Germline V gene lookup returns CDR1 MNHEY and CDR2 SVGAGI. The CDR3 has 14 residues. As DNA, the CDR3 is TGTGCCAGCGCGCCTACAGGGTCGGGCACTGAAGCTTTCTTT. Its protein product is CASAPTGSGTEAFF.

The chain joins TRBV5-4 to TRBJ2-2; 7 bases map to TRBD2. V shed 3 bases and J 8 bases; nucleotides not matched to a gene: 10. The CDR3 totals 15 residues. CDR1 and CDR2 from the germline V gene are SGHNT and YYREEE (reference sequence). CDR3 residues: CASSSGTTVPGELFF. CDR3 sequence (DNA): TGTGCCAGCAGCTCCGGGACTACCGTCCCAGGGGAGCTGTTTTTT. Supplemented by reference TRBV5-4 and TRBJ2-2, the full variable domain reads ETGVTQSPTHLIKTRGQQVTLRCSSQSGHNTVSWYQQALGQGPQFIFQYYREEENGRGNFPPRFSGLQFPNYSSELNVNALELDDSALYLCASSSGTTVPGELFFGEGSRLTVL.

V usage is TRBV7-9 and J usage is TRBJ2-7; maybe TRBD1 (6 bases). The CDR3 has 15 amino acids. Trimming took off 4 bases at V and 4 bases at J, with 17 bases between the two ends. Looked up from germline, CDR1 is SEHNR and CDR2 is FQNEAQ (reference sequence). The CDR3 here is CASSSQGATEYEQYF. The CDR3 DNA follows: TGTGCCAGCAGCTCACAGGGCGCCACAGAGTACGAGCAGTACTTC.

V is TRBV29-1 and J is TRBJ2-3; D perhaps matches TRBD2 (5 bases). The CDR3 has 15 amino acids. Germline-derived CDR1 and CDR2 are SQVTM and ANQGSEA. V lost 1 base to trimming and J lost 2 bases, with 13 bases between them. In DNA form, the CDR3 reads TGCAGCGTTGAAGCGTCGACGGACTTCACAGATACGCAGTATTTT. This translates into CSVEASTDFTDTQYF.

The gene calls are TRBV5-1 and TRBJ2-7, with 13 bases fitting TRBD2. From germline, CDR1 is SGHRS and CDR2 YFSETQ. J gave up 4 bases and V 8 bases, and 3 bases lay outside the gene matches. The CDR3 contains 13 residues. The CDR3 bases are TGCGCCAGTAGGACTAGCGGGGGTTACGAGCAGTACTTC. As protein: CASRTSGGYEQYF.